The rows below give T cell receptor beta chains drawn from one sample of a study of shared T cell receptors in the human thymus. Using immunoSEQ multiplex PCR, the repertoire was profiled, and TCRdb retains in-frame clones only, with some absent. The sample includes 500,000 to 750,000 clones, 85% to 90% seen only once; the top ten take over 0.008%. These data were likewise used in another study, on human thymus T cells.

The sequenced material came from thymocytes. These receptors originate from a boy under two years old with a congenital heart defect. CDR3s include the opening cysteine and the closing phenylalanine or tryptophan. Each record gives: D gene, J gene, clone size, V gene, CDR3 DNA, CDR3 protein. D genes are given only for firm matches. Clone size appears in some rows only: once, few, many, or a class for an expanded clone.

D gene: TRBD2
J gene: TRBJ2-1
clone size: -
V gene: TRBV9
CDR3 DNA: TGTGCCAGCAGCGTAGTAGGCTCAGCGGGAGGGCCAATCGTCTACAATGAGCAGTTCTTC
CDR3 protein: CASSVVGSAGGPIVYNEQFF

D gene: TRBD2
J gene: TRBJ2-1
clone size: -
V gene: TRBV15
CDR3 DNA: TGTGCCACCAGCCTCACCCAACTCTGGGGGCGGGAGGGTATAAATGAGCAGTTCTTC
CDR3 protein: CATSLTQLWGREGINEQFF

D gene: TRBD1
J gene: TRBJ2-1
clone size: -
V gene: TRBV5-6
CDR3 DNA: TGTGCCAGCAGCCATACAGGGGGTATGTTGCAGTTCTTC
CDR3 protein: CASSHTGGMLQFF

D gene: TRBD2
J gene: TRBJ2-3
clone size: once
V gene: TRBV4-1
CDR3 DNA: TGCGCCAGCAGCCACCCAGCGGGGCGGAGCACAGATACGCAGTATTTT
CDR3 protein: CASSHPAGRSTDTQYF

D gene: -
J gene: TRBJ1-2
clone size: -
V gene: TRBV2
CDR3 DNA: TGTGCCAGCAGTGAACGGGGGTGCTGCGATGGCTACACCTTC
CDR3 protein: CASSERGCCDGYTF

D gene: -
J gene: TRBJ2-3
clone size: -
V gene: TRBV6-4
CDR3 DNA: TGTGCCAACTCAAAACCCCCCATCCATTTT
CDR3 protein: CANSKPPIHF

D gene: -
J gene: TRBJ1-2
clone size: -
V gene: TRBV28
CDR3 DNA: TGTGCCAGCAGGCCGATGGGGCCTAACTATGGCTACACCTTC
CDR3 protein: CASRPMGPNYGYTF

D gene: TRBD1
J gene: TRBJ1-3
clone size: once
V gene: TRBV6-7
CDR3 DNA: TGTGCCAGCAGTTACCACAGGGGGACAAACACCATATATTTT
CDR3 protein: CASSYHRGTNTIYF

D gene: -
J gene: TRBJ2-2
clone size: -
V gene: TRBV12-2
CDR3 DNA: TGTGCAAGTCGCTTAGGGCCCGGGGAGCTGTTTTTT
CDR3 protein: CASRLGPGELFF

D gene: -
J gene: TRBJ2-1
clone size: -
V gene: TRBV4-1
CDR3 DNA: TGCGCCAGCAGCCAGCGGAGGGACAGATACTACAATGAGCAGTTCTTC
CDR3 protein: CASSQRRDRYYNEQFF

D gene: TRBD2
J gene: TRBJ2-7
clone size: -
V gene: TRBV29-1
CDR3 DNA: TGCAGCGTTGAAGTGCGGGAGGGTCCCTCCTACGAGCAGTACTTC
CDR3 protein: CSVEVREGPSYEQYF

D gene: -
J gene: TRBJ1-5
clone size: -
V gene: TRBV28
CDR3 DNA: TGTGCCAGCACCTCGGAGTTGAGGGAGGCGAAGCCCCAGCATTTT
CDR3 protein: CASTSELREAKPQHF

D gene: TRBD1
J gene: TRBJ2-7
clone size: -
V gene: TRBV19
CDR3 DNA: TGTGCCAGTAGTACACTCAAGGACAGGGGGGATGAGCAGTACTTC
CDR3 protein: CASSTLKDRGDEQYF

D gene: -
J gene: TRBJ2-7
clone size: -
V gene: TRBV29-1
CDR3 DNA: TGCAGCGCTGTGACAGGGGAAGTCGAAGCGGGAGGCTGCGAGCAGTACTTC
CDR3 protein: CSAVTGEVEAGGCEQYF

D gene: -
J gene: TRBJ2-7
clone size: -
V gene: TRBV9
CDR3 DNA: TGTGCCAGCAGCGTAGGTCCCCACGCTAGCTCCTACGAGCAGTACTTC
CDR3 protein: CASSVGPHASSYEQYF

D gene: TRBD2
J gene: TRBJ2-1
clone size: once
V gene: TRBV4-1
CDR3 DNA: TGCGCCAGCAGCCACCGGGGGGACGGAATCTCCTACAATGAGCAGTTCTTC
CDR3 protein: CASSHRGDGISYNEQFF

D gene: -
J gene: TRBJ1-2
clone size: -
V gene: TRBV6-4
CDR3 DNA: TGTGCCAGCAAAGACACCCATGGCTACACCTTC
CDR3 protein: CASKDTHGYTF

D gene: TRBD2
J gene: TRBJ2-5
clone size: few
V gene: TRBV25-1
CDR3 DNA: TGTGCCAGCAGTGTTCTGACTAGCGGAGAGACCCAGTACTTC
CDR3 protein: CASSVLTSGETQYF

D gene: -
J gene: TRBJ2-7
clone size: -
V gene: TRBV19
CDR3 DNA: TGTGCCAGCATGCTGGGCCCGAGCTCCTACGAGCAGTACTTC
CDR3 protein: CASMLGPSSYEQYF

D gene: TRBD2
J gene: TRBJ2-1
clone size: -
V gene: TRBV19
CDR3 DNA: TGTGCCAGTAGTCCCAGCGGGATACGGGATGAGCAGTTCTTC
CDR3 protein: CASSPSGIRDEQFF